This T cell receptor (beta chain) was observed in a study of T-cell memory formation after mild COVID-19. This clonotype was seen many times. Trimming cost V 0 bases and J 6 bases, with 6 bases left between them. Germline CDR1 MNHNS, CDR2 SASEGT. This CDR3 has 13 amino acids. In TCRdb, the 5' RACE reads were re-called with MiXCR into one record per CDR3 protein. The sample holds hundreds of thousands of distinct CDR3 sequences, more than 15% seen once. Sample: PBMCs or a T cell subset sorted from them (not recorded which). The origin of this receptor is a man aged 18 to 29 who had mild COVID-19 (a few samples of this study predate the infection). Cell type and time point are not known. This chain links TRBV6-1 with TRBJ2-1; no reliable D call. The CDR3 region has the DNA TGTGCCAGCAGTGAAGCCGAACTCAATGAGCAGTTCTTC. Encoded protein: CASSEAELNEQFF.